These 28 T cell receptor beta chains were all obtained from the same sample, sequenced in a study of radiation and T cells in renal cell carcinoma. Method: immunoSEQ multiplex PCR; TCRdb's copy keeps in-frame clones and lacks some. The sample carries some 97,000 clones, 65% to 90% recorded once. Sample time point: blood 4 weeks post-SBRT, at nephrectomy. Treatment of the sample: 15 Gy SBRT to primary tumor, nephrectomy 4 weeks later. The specimen comprised blood, sampled from a patient whose treatment included radiotherapy and nephrectomy. These receptors all come from a man aged 60-69 years with renal cell carcinoma.

This clone was seen a few times. This chain joins TRBV7-7 and TRBJ2-5; the D is unclear. The CDR3 covers 13 residues. The germline V gene has CDR1 SSHAT and CDR2 FNYEAQ (reference sequence). V was trimmed by 3 bases and J by 6 bases, leaving 11 bases between them. CDR3 region: CASSLGDTKTQYF. CDR3 nucleotide sequence: TGTGCCAGCAGCTTGGGTGACACCAAGACCCAGTACTTC.

The CDR3 nucleotides read TGTGCCAGCAGCTCCCTTTATACTTCCAATGAGCAGTTCTTC. Translated: CASSSLYTSNEQFF. V and J are TRBV7-2 and TRBJ2-1; unclear D gene. The V end was cut by 4 bases, the J end by 6 bases, with 13 bases between. Germline V gene data show CDR1 as SGHTA and CDR2 as FQGNSA. This CDR3 has 14 amino acids.

This chain joins TRBV2 and TRBJ2-1, with 8 positions matching TRBD1. V was clipped by 5 bases and J by 2 bases; unmatched bases: 5. The CDR3 totals 15 residues. Germline CDR1 and CDR2: SNHLY and FYNNEI. CDR3 loop: CASSLDRGAYNEQFF. DNA of the CDR3: TGTGCCAGCAGTCTAGACAGGGGAGCCTACAATGAGCAGTTCTTC. The full variable domain, in which reference TRBV2 and TRBJ2-1 provide the parts outside the CDR3, is EPEVTQTPSHQVTQMGQEVILRCVPISNHLYFYWYRQILGQKVEFLVSFYNNEISEKSEIFDDQFSVERPDGSNFTLKIRSTKLEDSAMYFCASSLDRGAYNEQFFGPGTRLTVL.

By frequency in the sample, this clone is medium-sized (0.01 to 0.1%). The genes are TRBV5-1 and TRBJ2-6; 11 nucleotides agree with TRBD1. With 3 bases clipped from V and 3 bases from J, the junction kept 2 bases outside the gene matches. This CDR3 is 16 amino acids long. In germline, CDR1 is SGHRS, CDR2 YFSETQ. In DNA, the CDR3 is TGCGCCAGCAGCTGGACAGGGGGCGGTGGGGCCAACGTCCTGACTTTC. It codes for CASSWTGGGGANVLTF.

This rearrangement joins TRBV6-1 to TRBJ2-3; 9 bases match TRBD1. CDR1 is MNHNS, CDR2 SASEGT, per germline. The V gene end was trimmed by 4 bases and the J gene end by 3 bases; junction bases not matched to a gene: 8. The CDR3 consists of 16 residues. CDR3 region: CASSGRDRAGTDTQYF. The CDR3 region has the DNA TGTGCCAGCAGTGGAAGGGACAGGGCGGGGACAGATACGCAGTATTTT.

The chain employs TRBV14 and TRBJ1-4, with D unresolved. CDR1 and CDR2 from the germline V gene are SGHDN and FVKESK. This CDR3 has 15 amino acids. The V end was cut by 1 base, the J end by 8 bases, with 14 bases between. This CDR3 is CASSQARVTGEKLFF. The CDR3 DNA reads TGTGCCAGCAGCCAAGCGAGGGTGACTGGCGAAAAACTGTTTTTT. Variable domain in full (rest from reference TRBV14 and TRBJ1-4): EAGVTQFPSHSVIEKGQTVTLRCDPISGHDNLYWYRRVMGKEIKFLLHFVKESKQDESGMPNNRFLAERTGGTYSTLKVQPAELEDSGVYFCASSQARVTGEKLFFGSGTQLSVL.

V and J are TRBV11-2 and TRBJ2-5; D call uncertain. Germline CDR1 SGHAT, CDR2 FQNNGV. The CDR3 spans 11 residues. Trimming removed 5 bases from V and 4 bases from J, with 5 bases in between. CDR3 DNA sequence: TGTGCCAGCAGCCCCGCAGAGACCCAGTACTTC. This codes for CASSPAETQYF.

This clone was observed a single time. The chain uses TRBV5-1 and TRBJ1-1, with TRBD1 as a possible D gene (6 bases). The CDR3 contains 16 residues. The germline V and J ends were trimmed by 4 bases and 1 base, with 17 bases remaining between them. In germline, CDR1 is SGHRS, CDR2 YFSETQ. The CDR3 coding sequence is TGCGCCAGCAGCCCTTTCAAGGGGACACCGAACACTGAAGCTTTCTTT. Translation: CASSPFKGTPNTEAFF. Filled out from reference TRBV5-1 and TRBJ1-1, the complete variable domain reads KAGVTQTPRYLIKTRGQQVTLSCSPISGHRSVSWYQQTPGQGLQFLFEYFSETQRNKGNFPGRFSGRQFSNSRSEMNVSTLELGDSALYLCASSPFKGTPNTEAFFGQGTRLTVV.

The rearrangement joins TRBV20-1 to TRBJ2-3; no clear D gene. This CDR3 comprises 11 residues. Germline CDR1 DFQATT, CDR2 SNEGSKA (reference sequence). Deletions cut 3 bases from V and 4 bases from J, with 5 bases between. CDR3 protein: CSARASDTQYF. CDR3 nucleotide sequence: TGCAGTGCTAGGGCCTCAGATACGCAGTATTTT.

In this sample, this clone turned up once. This chain links TRBV11-2 with TRBJ2-2; D is perhaps TRBD1 (6 bases). Germline CDR1 and CDR2: SGHAT and FQNNGV. Trimming stripped 1 base from V and 6 bases from J, with 9 bases between. The CDR3 length is 14 residues. The CDR3, as DNA: TGTGCCAGCAGCTTAGTTTCAGGGGCCGGGGAGCTGTTTTTT. Translated, it gives CASSLVSGAGELFF.

This clone occurred once. V is TRBV5-1 and J is TRBJ2-1; 8 bases match TRBD1. Germline V gene data show CDR1 as SGHRS and CDR2 as YFSETQ. The V and J ends lost 4 bases and 12 bases, in that order; junction bases with no gene match: 15. The length of the CDR3 is 15 residues. CDR3 nucleotides: TGCGCCAGCAGCGATCGGACAGGGTACAATGTTGGGCAGTTCTTC. It yields the protein CASSDRTGYNVGQFF. Based on the CDR3 plus reference TRBV5-1 and TRBJ2-1, the full variable domain is KAGVTQTPRYLIKTRGQQVTLSCSPISGHRSVSWYQQTPGQGLQFLFEYFSETQRNKGNFPGRFSGRQFSNSRSEMNVSTLELGDSALYLCASSDRTGYNVGQFFGPGTRLTVL.

This sequence joins TRBV6-6 and TRBJ2-7; weak D call: TRBD1 (6 bases). This CDR3 contains 15 residues. Trimming took 7 bases from V and 6 from J, leaving 22 bases between them. The germline CDR1 and CDR2 sequences are MNHNY and SVGAGI (reference sequence). The CDR3 nucleotides are TGTGCCAGCACCCCCGGGTGGGGGCAGGGTGGCGAGCAGTACTTC. This translates into CASTPGWGQGGEQYF.

This clone came up a few times. At one end, the junction sequence differs from germline, possibly due to a read error. This chain links TRBV29-1 with TRBJ2-7; 8 nucleotides line up with TRBD1. Per germline, CDR1 SQVTM and CDR2 ANQGSEA. CDR3 length equals 11 residues. Written as DNA, the CDR3 is TGCAGCGTTGAGCTCCGAGGACAGGGTATCTTC. Translated: CSVELRGQGIF.

This chain uses TRBV30 with TRBJ2-2; D is unresolved. The V gene's germline CDR1 is GTSNPN and CDR2 SVGIG (reference sequence). V was pared by 5 bases and J by 5 bases, with 9 bases between. The CDR3 is 12 amino acids. CDR3 in DNA: TGTGCCTGGGCGCAAGTTACCGGGGAGCTGTTTTTT. This encodes CAWAQVTGELFF. Full variable domain (missing parts from reference TRBV30 and TRBJ2-2): SQTIHQWPATLVQPVGSPLSLECTVEGTSNPNLYWYRQAAGRGLQLLFYSVGIGQISSEVPQNLSASRPQDRQFILSSKKLLLSDSGFYLCAWAQVTGELFFGEGSRLTVL.

The chain joins TRBV28 to TRBJ2-7; 7 bases map to TRBD1. CDR1 MDHEN and CDR2 SYDVKM come from the germline V gene. Losses at the gene ends were 7 bases for V and 1 base for J; bases not matched to a gene: 7. This CDR3 is built from 14 residues. The CDR3 protein is CASTIGDRSYEQYF. As DNA, the CDR3 is TGTGCCAGCACCATCGGGGACAGATCCTACGAGCAGTACTTC.

This chain's CDR3 is CASSPLGPGELFF. The CDR3, as DNA: TGTGCCAGCAGTCCACTAGGTCCCGGGGAGCTGTTTTTT. The chain has TRBV6-5 and TRBJ2-2; the D gene is possibly TRBD2 (5 bases). V shed 5 bases and J shed 6 bases, with 10 bases lying between them. Germline CDR1 and CDR2: MNHEY and SVGAGI. CDR3 size: 13 residues.

The chain is built from TRBV5-1 and TRBJ2-3; D remains ambiguous. The CDR3 is 14 residues long. Germline values: CDR1 SGHRS, CDR2 YFSETQ. Trimming pared 0 bases from V and 1 base from J, leaving 6 bases between. CDR3: CASSLAGGTDTQYF. CDR3 coding DNA: TGCGCCAGCAGCTTGGCCGGCGGCACAGATACGCAGTATTTT.

The chain joins TRBV7-8 to TRBJ2-1; possibly TRBD1 for D (5 bases). The CDR3 extends over 16 amino acids. The germline V and J ends were trimmed by 0 bases and 8 bases, with 17 bases remaining between them. The germline CDR1 and CDR2 sequences are SGHVS and FQNEAQ. The CDR3 loop is CASSLAGAAVVYEQFF. The CDR3 coding sequence is TGTGCCAGCAGCTTAGCAGGGGCGGCCGTTGTGTATGAGCAGTTCTTC.

The chain carries TRBV6-6 and TRBJ1-1; D is possibly TRBD1 (6 bases). The V and J ends lost 2 bases and 3 bases respectively, with 10 bases between them. The CDR3 extends over 14 amino acids. Germline assignment: CDR1 MNHNY and CDR2 SVGAGI (reference sequence). The CDR3 sequence: CASSYTGRDTEAFF. Written as DNA, the CDR3 is TGTGCCAGCAGTTACACAGGGCGGGACACTGAAGCTTTCTTT.

This chain uses TRBV11-2 with TRBJ2-3; possibly TRBD1 for D (6 bases). The germline gives CDR1 SGHAT, CDR2 FQNNGV. The CDR3 consists of 15 residues. The ends were cut back, 1 base at V and 2 bases at J, with 10 bases in the middle. Written as DNA, the CDR3 is TGTGCCAGCAGCTTAGGGCAGGGACACACAGATACGCAGTATTTT. It specifies CASSLGQGHTDTQYF.

The chain joins TRBV5-1 to TRBJ2-7, with D perhaps given as TRBD1 or TRBD2 (5 bases each). Between the trimmed V and J ends, which lost 0 bases and 5 bases, there was a span of 9 bases. The CDR3 sequence is 13 residues long. Germline CDR1 SGHRS, CDR2 YFSETQ. The CDR3 region is CASSLGQRNEQYF. The CDR3 bases are TGCGCCAGCAGCTTGGGACAGCGGAACGAGCAGTACTTC.

The chain joins TRBV7-6 to TRBJ1-2, with a possible D match to TRBD1 (6 bases). Germline V CDR1 and CDR2: SGHVS, FNYEAQ. The CDR3 is 13 amino acids. V lost 5 bases to trimming and J lost 2 bases, with 9 bases between them. CDR3 nucleotides: TGTGCCAGCAGCCCGGACAGCAACTATGGCTACACCTTC. Translating it yields CASSPDSNYGYTF.

This clone appeared a single time. V and J are TRBV4-3 and TRBJ2-7, with 11 bases aligning to TRBD2. The germline CDR1 and CDR2 sequences are LGHNA and YSLEER. Trimming took 3 bases from V and 3 from J; bases not matched to a gene: 16. The CDR3 contains 19 residues. CDR3 sequence reads: CASSQRLGATSGSGYEQYF. The CDR3 region has the DNA TGCGCCAGCAGCCAGCGTTTGGGGGCTACTAGCGGGAGTGGCTACGAGCAGTACTTC.

The V gene is TRBV5-6, the J gene TRBJ2-3; 8 bases align to TRBD1. With V trimmed by 2 bases and J by 7 bases, 6 bases remained unmatched. Germline assignment: CDR1 SGHDT and CDR2 YYEEEE. The CDR3 is 14 residues long. The CDR3 DNA is TGTGCCAGCAGCTTAAATACAGGGGGGAATACGCAGTATTTT. This sequence encodes CASSLNTGGNTQYF.

The V call is TRBV27, the J call TRBJ2-1; TRBD2 aligns across 10 bases. Per the germline V gene, CDR1 is MNHEY and CDR2 is SMNVEV (reference sequence). CDR3 length: 14 amino acids. V dropped 5 bases and J dropped 8; count of bases not matched to a gene: 6. The CDR3 DNA sequence: TGTGCCAGCAGTACGGGACTAGCGATGGATGAGCAGTTCTTC. Its protein is CASSTGLAMDEQFF.

The chain is built from TRBV7-2 and TRBJ1-2, with D hard to call. Per the germline V gene, CDR1 is SGHTA and CDR2 is FQGNSA. The CDR3 length is 13 residues. Trimming pared 1 base from V and 7 bases from J, leaving 10 bases between. CDR3 in amino acids: CASSLVAGFGYTF. The CDR3 DNA is TGTGCCAGCAGCTTAGTGGCGGGGTTTGGCTACACCTTC.

The V and J genes are TRBV5-1 and TRBJ2-2; TRBD1 matches at 8 bases. The CDR3 consists of 18 residues. From germline, CDR1 is SGHRS and CDR2 YFSETQ. The J segment lost 5 bases and the V segment lost 2 bases, leaving 14 bases of the junction unmatched. In nucleotides, the CDR3 is TGCGCCAGCAGCTTATCAGGGGGCCAGGCTCGTGGGACCGGGGAGCTGTTTTTT. It yields the protein CASSLSGGQARGTGELFF.

This chain's CDR3 is CASSEQRGRMYTEAFF. The CDR3, as DNA: TGTGCCAGCAGTGAACAAAGGGGCCGGATGTACACTGAAGCTTTCTTT. The rearrangement joins TRBV6-1 to TRBJ1-1; D might be TRBD1 (5 bases). Germline CDR1 is MNHNS and CDR2 is SASEGT. V shed 2 bases and J shed 3 bases, with 16 bases lying between them. The CDR3 length is 16 residues.